A single sample gave rise to the 21 T cell receptor beta chains below, sequenced in a study of graft-versus-host responses after intestinal transplantation. The method was immunoSEQ multiplex PCR; TCRdb's version includes in-frame clones alone and lacks a portion of them. This table holds tens of thousands of clones, roughly 94% found once. The sequences come from PBMCs, collected 156 days after intestinal transplant. The receptors derive from a human patient who received an intestinal transplant, so some T cells may come from the graft donor.

The genes are TRBV7-6 and TRBJ2-7; no definite D call. The germline V gene has CDR1 SGHVS and CDR2 FNYEAQ. V was shortened by 1 base and J by 4 bases, with 8 bases between the two germline ends. The CDR3 loop spans 13 amino acids. For the CDR3, the DNA is TGTGCCAGCAGCTTAGAAAAGGGATACGAGCAGTACTTC. Encoded protein: CASSLEKGYEQYF.

V is TRBV28 and J is TRBJ2-1; D is uncertain. There are 12 residues in the CDR3. The V end lost 4 bases, the J end lost 3 bases, and 4 bases lay between the germline ends. Germline CDR1 MDHEN, CDR2 SYDVKM. CDR3 loop: CASSSYYNEQFF. The CDR3 DNA reads as TGTGCCAGCAGTTCCTACTACAATGAGCAGTTCTTC.

The chain employs TRBV7-2 and TRBJ2-3, with 10 bases fitting TRBD2. Unmatched junction bases numbered 8, after V lost 6 bases and J lost 2 bases. CDR3 size: 16 residues. CDR1 is SGHTA and CDR2 is FQGNSA in the germline V gene. CDR3 sequence: CASRTSSGGNTDTQYF. The DNA of the CDR3 is TGTGCCAGCAGGACATCTAGCGGGGGAAACACAGATACGCAGTATTTT.

The rearrangement links TRBV30 to TRBJ1-3; no clear D. The germline V and J ends were trimmed by 2 bases and 8 bases, with 13 bases remaining between them. The V gene's germline CDR1 is GTSNPN and CDR2 SVGIG (reference sequence). The CDR3 is made up of 13 amino acids. The CDR3: CAWSPGRSYTIYF. The CDR3, as DNA: TGTGCCTGGAGTCCCGGGAGATCCTACACCATATATTTT.

This chain joins TRBV28 and TRBJ2-5, with 7 bases lining up with TRBD2. The CDR3 spans 13 residues. Germline assignment: CDR1 MDHEN and CDR2 SYDVKM. Trimming at V came to 5 bases and at J to 4 bases, leaving 4 bases not matched to a gene. The CDR3 is CASSPGGGETQYF. In DNA, the CDR3 is TGTGCCAGCAGTCCAGGCGGGGGAGAGACCCAGTACTTC.

This rearrangement joins TRBV5-1 to TRBJ1-1; D call uncertain. The CDR3 has 16 amino acids. Trimming stripped 2 bases from V and 1 base from J, with 15 bases between. Germline V lookup: CDR1 SGHRS, CDR2 YFSETQ. The CDR3 bases are TGCGCCAGCAGCTTACCGACGGCTCGGGGGAACACTGAAGCTTTCTTT. It translates to CASSLPTARGNTEAFF.

This chain connects TRBV18 to TRBJ1-1; the D is unclear. Germline V gives CDR1 KGHSH, CDR2 LQKENI. V dropped 1 base and J dropped 3 bases, with 6 bases sitting between them. The CDR3 is made up of 13 amino acids. In DNA, the CDR3 is TGTGCCAGCTCACCACTCCAGGACACTGAAGCTTTCTTT. Protein product: CASSPLQDTEAFF.

This chain links TRBV10-2 with TRBJ2-5; 7 nucleotides match TRBD1. CDR3 length: 16 amino acids. With V trimmed by 0 bases and J by 3 bases, 7 bases remained unmatched. Germline CDR1 is WSHSY and CDR2 is SAAADI. CDR3 in amino acids: CASSESRGLGEETQYF. As DNA, the CDR3 is TGCGCCAGCAGTGAGTCGAGGGGGCTCGGGGAAGAGACCCAGTACTTC.

The rearrangement uses TRBV19 and TRBJ1-6; D call uncertain. Germline V gene lookup returns CDR1 LNHDA and CDR2 SQIVND (reference sequence). V gave up 3 bases and J gave up 1 base, with 7 bases separating them. This CDR3 region has 15 residues. DNA for the CDR3: TGTGCCAGTAGTATCGCGCCGTCCTATAATTCACCCCTCCACTTT. This gives the protein CASSIAPSYNSPLHF.

The CDR3 coding sequence is TGCGCCAGCAGCCAAGAGCCCCCGAGCATGAACACTGAAGCTTTCTTT. Translated, it gives CASSQEPPSMNTEAFF. The genes are TRBV4-3 and TRBJ1-1; D gene ambiguous. Trimming removed 0 bases at V and 0 bases at J, with 11 bases between. CDR1 is LGHNA and CDR2 is YSLEER in the germline V gene. The CDR3 extends over 16 amino acids.

The chain links TRBV6-5 to TRBJ2-5, with a tentative D call TRBD2 (5 bases). The CDR3 runs to 15 residues. The V end was cut by 4 bases, the J end by 5 bases, with 17 bases between. Germline V gene sequence: CDR1 MNHEY, CDR2 SVGAGI. In DNA, the CDR3 is TGTGCCAGCAGTTCTATTTGGGTAACGGGGGAGACCCAGTACTTC. Translated: CASSSIWVTGETQYF.

Comment on this clone: An end of the junction differs from the germline gene, which may be a read error. The rearrangement uses TRBV5-8 and TRBJ2-5; weak D call: TRBD1 (6 bases). Germline V gives CDR1 SGHTS, CDR2 YDEGEE. The CDR3 is made up of 9 amino acids. CDR3: CASSLRGNF. The CDR3 region has the DNA TGTGCCAGCAGCTTGAGGGGGAACTTC.

J is TRBJ1-1 and V is TRBV7-8, with unresolved D. This CDR3 contains 15 residues. Trimming took 1 base from V and 2 from J, leaving 11 bases between them. In germline, CDR1 is SGHVS, CDR2 FQNEAQ. The CDR3 nucleotides read TGTGCCAGCAGCTTAGATGGGCGCCTTAACACTGAAGCTTTCTTT. Its translation is CASSLDGRLNTEAFF.

This rearrangement joins TRBV5-4 to TRBJ2-1; 9 nucleotides line up with TRBD2. Per germline, CDR1 SGHNT and CDR2 YYREEE (reference sequence). Trimming cost V 0 bases and J 1 base; bases outside gene matches: 5. The length of the CDR3 is 17 residues. In nucleotides, the CDR3 is TGTGCCAGCAGCTTGGAGCAACTAGCGGGTTCCTACAATGAGCAGTTCTTC. Translation gives CASSLEQLAGSYNEQFF.

The V call is TRBV27, the J call TRBJ2-7, with a tentative D call TRBD1 (5 bases). The CDR3 runs 13 residues. Germline CDR1 and CDR2: MNHEY and SMNVEV (reference sequence). The V end lost 4 bases, the J end lost 5 bases, and 12 bases lay between the germline ends. CDR3 loop: CASSWGMTDEQYF. The CDR3 region has the DNA TGTGCCAGCAGTTGGGGAATGACAGACGAGCAGTACTTC.

This clone appeared once. This chain uses TRBV29-1 with TRBJ1-2; D uncertain. Germline lookup yields CDR1 SQVTM and CDR2 ANQGSEA. V was trimmed by 5 bases and J by 0 bases, leaving 4 bases between them. This CDR3 region has 11 residues. The CDR3: CSVIANYGYTF. DNA of the CDR3: TGCAGCGTTATAGCTAACTATGGCTACACCTTC.

The J gene is TRBJ2-7, the V gene TRBV6-5; weak D call: TRBD1 (6 bases). V lost 0 bases, J lost 1 base, and 13 bases lay in between. This CDR3 has 16 amino acids. Per the germline V gene, CDR1 is MNHEY and CDR2 is SVGAGI. The CDR3 DNA reads as TGTGCCAGCAGTTACTCGAGAGACAGGCTATCCTACGAGCAGTACTTC. As protein: CASSYSRDRLSYEQYF.

The V and J genes are TRBV7-8 and TRBJ2-1; no firm D call. V shed 3 bases and J shed 4 bases, with 7 bases lying between them. The CDR3 has 13 amino acids. Per germline, CDR1 SGHVS and CDR2 FQNEAQ. CDR3 sequence reads: CASSLVQYNEQFF. DNA for the CDR3: TGTGCCAGCAGCTTGGTACAATACAATGAGCAGTTCTTC.

The chain couples TRBV2 to TRBJ2-3; D is perhaps TRBD1 (5 bases). V lost 3 bases, J lost 3 bases, and 10 bases lay in between. Germline CDR1 and CDR2: SNHLY and FYNNEI. There are 14 residues in the CDR3. As DNA, the CDR3 is TGTGCCAGCAGTGATTTTCGACAGACAGATACGCAGTATTTT. Encoded protein: CASSDFRQTDTQYF.

The sample holds one count of this clone. The chain uses TRBV11-2 and TRBJ1-2; TRBD1 is a possible D gene (5 bases). Trimming pared 5 bases from V and 7 bases from J, leaving 11 bases between. Per the germline V gene, CDR1 is SGHAT and CDR2 is FQNNGV. The CDR3 has 12 residues. CDR3 region: CASSPGLSGYTF. The CDR3 nucleotides read TGTGCCAGCAGCCCGGGGCTTTCTGGCTACACCTTC.

The chain joins TRBV11-3 to TRBJ2-7; D is unclear. Germline lookup yields CDR1 SGHNT and CDR2 YENEEA. This CDR3 contains 11 residues. V lost 5 bases and J 1 base, leaving 3 bases between the germline ends. This chain's CDR3 is CASSQSYEQYF. The CDR3, as DNA: TGTGCCAGCAGCCAATCCTACGAGCAGTACTTC.